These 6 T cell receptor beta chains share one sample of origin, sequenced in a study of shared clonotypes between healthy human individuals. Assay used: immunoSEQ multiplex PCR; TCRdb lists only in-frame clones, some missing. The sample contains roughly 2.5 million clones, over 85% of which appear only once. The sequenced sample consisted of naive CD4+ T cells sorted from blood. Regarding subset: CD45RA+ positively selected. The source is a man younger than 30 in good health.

DNA for the CDR3: TGTGCCAGCAGCTTAGGACAGTTTAGCTCCTACAATGAGCAGTTCTTC. Protein: CASSLGQFSSYNEQFF. The chain couples TRBV7-9 to TRBJ2-1, with TRBD1 as a possible D gene (5 bases). The CDR3 is 16 residues long. Germline assignment: CDR1 SEHNR and CDR2 FQNEAQ (reference sequence). V was trimmed by 1 base and J by 0 bases, leaving 10 bases between them.

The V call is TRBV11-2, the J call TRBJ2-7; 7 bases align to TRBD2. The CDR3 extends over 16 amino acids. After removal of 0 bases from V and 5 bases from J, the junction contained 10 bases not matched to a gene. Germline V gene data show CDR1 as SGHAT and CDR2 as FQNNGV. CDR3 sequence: CASSLDGRAIPNEQYF. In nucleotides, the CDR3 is TGTGCCAGCAGCTTAGATGGGAGGGCCATCCCGAACGAGCAGTACTTC.

CDR3 bases: TGTGCCACCAGCAGAAAGGGACTAGCGGGTAATGAGCAGTTCTTC. It translates to CATSRKGLAGNEQFF. The rearrangement uses TRBV15 and TRBJ2-1, with 12 bases matching TRBD2. The V gene's germline CDR1 is LNHNV and CDR2 YYDKDF (reference sequence). The junction had 3 bases not matched to a gene; V was cut back by 2 bases and J by 7 bases. The CDR3 runs to 15 residues.

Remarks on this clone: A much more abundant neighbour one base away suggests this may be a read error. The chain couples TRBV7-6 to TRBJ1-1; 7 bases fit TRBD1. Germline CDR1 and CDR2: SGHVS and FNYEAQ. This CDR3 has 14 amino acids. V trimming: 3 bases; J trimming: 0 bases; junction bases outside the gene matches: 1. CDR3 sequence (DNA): TGTGCCAGCAGCTTGGGACAGCTGAACACTGAAGCTTTCTTT. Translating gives CASSLGQLNTEAFF.

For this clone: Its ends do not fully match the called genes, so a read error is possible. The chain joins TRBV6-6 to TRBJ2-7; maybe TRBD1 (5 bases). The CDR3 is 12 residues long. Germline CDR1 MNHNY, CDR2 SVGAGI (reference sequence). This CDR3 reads CASSRQNYGQYF. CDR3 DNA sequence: TGTGCCAGCAGTCGACAGAATTACGGGCAGTACTTC.

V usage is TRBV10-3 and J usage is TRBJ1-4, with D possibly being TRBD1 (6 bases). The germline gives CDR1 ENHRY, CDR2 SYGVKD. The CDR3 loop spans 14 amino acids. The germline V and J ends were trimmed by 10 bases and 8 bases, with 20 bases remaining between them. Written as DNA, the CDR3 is TGTGCCACCCGACCACAGGGAGAGTCGGAAAAACTGTTTTTT. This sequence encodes CATRPQGESEKLFF.